What follows are 21 T cell receptor beta chains derived from one specimen sequenced in a study of shared clonotypes between healthy human individuals. Measured with immunoSEQ multiplex PCR; TCRdb has only the in-frame clones, and not every one. The sample has 2 million to 2.5 million clones; approximately 96% are singletons. Sequenced: naive CD4+ T cells sorted from blood. Indicated subset: CD45RA+ positively selected. The receptors stem from a man between 18 and 29 years old in good health.

This clone appeared a single time. Other DNA sequences in the same sample also yield this CDR3. The chain is built from TRBV5-1 and TRBJ1-3, with D unresolved. CDR3 length: 15 residues. V was pared by 0 bases and J by 1 base, with 8 bases between. CDR1 SGHRS and CDR2 YFSETQ come from the germline V gene. The CDR3 region is CASSLEAASGNTIYF. The CDR3 DNA sequence: TGCGCCAGCAGCTTGGAAGCGGCTTCTGGAAACACCATATATTTT.

This sequence joins TRBV19 and TRBJ1-5; D call uncertain. The ends were cut back, 6 bases at V and 0 bases at J, with 6 bases in the middle. The CDR3 is 13 residues long. Looked up from germline, CDR1 is LNHDA and CDR2 is SQIVND (reference sequence). CDR3 residues: CASRRNSNQPQHF. The CDR3 DNA is TGTGCCAGTAGGAGAAATAGCAATCAGCCCCAGCATTTT.

The CDR3: CASSLAHTYEQYF. CDR3 DNA: TGTGCCAGCAGCTTAGCGCATACCTACGAGCAGTACTTC. The chain combines TRBV11-1 with TRBJ2-5; D is uncertain. Judging by the DNA end, TRBJ2-7 fits better; the J call may be wrong. Germline loops: CDR1 SGHAT, CDR2 FQDESV (reference sequence). There are 13 residues in the CDR3.

This clone came up once. The chain links TRBV5-6 to TRBJ2-5; 8 bases agree with TRBD1. The V and J ends lost 3 bases and 5 bases, in that order; junction bases with no gene match: 9. The CDR3 sequence is 15 residues long. CDR1 is SGHDT and CDR2 is YYEEEE in the germline V gene. The CDR3 DNA reads as TGTGCCAGCAGCTGGGCACTACAGGGGGTCGAGACCCAGTACTTC. The encoded protein is CASSWALQGVETQYF.

This sequence joins TRBV7-9 and TRBJ1-1; no firm D call. The V end lost 2 bases, the J end lost 8 bases, and 9 bases lay between the germline ends. The CDR3 has 12 residues. Germline V lookup: CDR1 SEHNR, CDR2 FQNEAQ (reference sequence). The CDR3 sequence: CASSLTQKEAFF. DNA for the CDR3: TGTGCCAGCAGCTTAACCCAGAAAGAAGCTTTCTTT.

The chain is built from TRBV7-2 and TRBJ1-4, with 7 positions matching TRBD1. CDR3 length equals 14 residues. With V trimmed by 3 bases and J by 8 bases, 6 bases remained unmatched. The germline CDR1 and CDR2 sequences are SGHTA and FQGNSA. CDR3 in DNA: TGTGCCAGCAGCTTCCAGGGGGTTAAGGAAAAACTGTTTTTT. It encodes CASSFQGVKEKLFF.

V is TRBV5-1 and J is TRBJ2-7; 7 bases fit TRBD2. Germline V CDR1 and CDR2: SGHRS, YFSETQ. The CDR3 totals 15 residues. V dropped 0 bases and J dropped 3; count of bases not matched to a gene: 6. The CDR3 coding sequence is TGCGCCAGCAGCTTGGGCCAGACTAGCCTCTACGAGCAGTACTTC. Its protein product is CASSLGQTSLYEQYF.

CDR3 sequence: CASSKGLAGRGSGAGELFF. The CDR3 nucleotides are TGCGCCAGCAGTAAGGGACTAGCGGGAAGAGGTTCGGGCGCCGGGGAGCTGTTTTTT. This chain connects TRBV5-1 to TRBJ2-2; 13 bases align to TRBD2. The germline gives CDR1 SGHRS, CDR2 YFSETQ. After removal of 5 bases from V and 6 bases from J, the junction contained 16 bases not matched to a gene. CDR3 length: 19 amino acids. The full variable domain, in which reference TRBV5-1 and TRBJ2-2 provide the parts outside the CDR3, is KAGVTQTPRYLIKTRGQQVTLSCSPISGHRSVSWYQQTPGQGLQFLFEYFSETQRNKGNFPGRFSGRQFSNSRSEMNVSTLELGDSALYLCASSKGLAGRGSGAGELFFGEGSRLTVL.

With respect to this clone: The same CDR3 also results from other DNA sequences found in this sample. The chain is built from TRBV5-1 and TRBJ2-2, with 7 nucleotides matching TRBD2. The CDR3 contains 15 residues. V gave up 0 bases and J gave up 3 bases; unmatched junction bases: 2. The V gene's germline CDR1 is SGHRS and CDR2 YFSETQ. The CDR3: CASSLERGDTGELFF. The DNA for the CDR3 is TGCGCCAGCAGCTTGGAACGGGGGGACACCGGGGAGCTGTTTTTT.

The chain is built from TRBV10-3 and TRBJ1-2; D possibly corresponds to TRBD1 (6 bases). V lost 7 bases and J lost 3, with 12 bases in between. This CDR3 has 13 amino acids. Germline assignment: CDR1 ENHRY and CDR2 SYGVKD. In DNA form, the CDR3 reads TGTGCCATCACCTGGGGGGCGGACTATGGCTACACCTTC. Its protein is CAITWGADYGYTF.

The gene calls are TRBV19 and TRBJ1-6, with 8 nucleotides matching TRBD1. V trimming: 8 bases; J trimming: 10 bases; junction bases outside the gene matches: 10. Germline loops: CDR1 LNHDA, CDR2 SQIVND (reference sequence). The CDR3 has 14 amino acids. CDR3 sequence reads: CASSQTGDVSPLHF. The DNA for the CDR3 is TGTGCCAGTTCTCAGACAGGGGATGTCTCACCCCTCCACTTT.

CDR3 protein: CASSPGLAGIKQYF. The DNA for the CDR3 is TGTGCCAGCAGCCCGGGACTAGCGGGAATAAAGCAGTACTTC. The V gene is TRBV7-2, the J gene TRBJ2-7, with TRBD2 matching 13 bases. This CDR3 has 14 residues. Trimming at V came to 5 bases and at J to 8 bases, leaving 6 bases not matched to a gene. Germline assignment: CDR1 SGHTA and CDR2 FQGNSA.

This chain connects TRBV6-5 to TRBJ2-7; weak D call: TRBD1 (6 bases). This CDR3 is 13 amino acids long. Trimming took off 6 bases at V and 0 bases at J, with 9 bases between the two ends. Germline CDR1 reads MNHEY; CDR2 reads SVGAGI. CDR3 sequence reads: CASRNRASYEQYF. In DNA form, the CDR3 reads TGTGCCAGCAGAAACAGGGCCTCCTACGAGCAGTACTTC.

This rearrangement joins TRBV4-1 to TRBJ2-5; the match to TRBD1 covers 11 bases. Unmatched junction bases numbered 11, after V lost 4 bases and J lost 7 bases. The CDR3 contains 16 residues. The germline gives CDR1 MGHRA, CDR2 YSYEKL. CDR3 amino acids: CASSPPGQGVTVTQYF. In DNA form, the CDR3 reads TGCGCCAGCAGCCCCCCGGGACAGGGGGTCACGGTGACCCAGTACTTC.

The chain employs TRBV5-1 and TRBJ2-5, with 7 bases identical to TRBD2. The CDR3 is 17 amino acids. Trimming at V came to 2 bases and at J to 0 bases, leaving 10 bases not matched to a gene. Germline CDR1 is SGHRS and CDR2 is YFSETQ. For the CDR3, the DNA is TGCGCCAGCAGCTTCATGGCTAGCGGACTCGACCAAGAGACCCAGTACTTC. It yields the protein CASSFMASGLDQETQYF.

The chain carries TRBV6-1 and TRBJ1-4; a possible D gene is TRBD1 (5 bases). V was clipped by 3 bases and J by 4 bases, with 12 bases between them. CDR3 size: 15 residues. CDR1 MNHNS and CDR2 SASEGT come from the germline V gene. The CDR3 DNA is TGTGCCAGCAGTGACCGGGACCTTCTTAATGAAAAACTGTTTTTT. It is translated as CASSDRDLLNEKLFF.

In DNA, the CDR3 is TGTGCCAGCTCCCCAGGGGAGTTCACTGAAGCTTTCTTT. It codes for CASSPGEFTEAFF. The J gene is TRBJ1-1, the V gene TRBV18; D possibly corresponds to TRBD1 (6 bases). The V gene's germline CDR1 is KGHSH and CDR2 LQKENI. The CDR3 loop spans 13 amino acids. Trimming took off 6 bases at V and 4 bases at J, with 12 bases between the two ends.

This rearrangement joins TRBV2 to TRBJ2-7; tentatively, D is TRBD1 (5 bases). Germline V gene data show CDR1 as SNHLY and CDR2 as FYNNEI. The V end was cut by 7 bases, the J end by 2 bases, with 15 bases between. The CDR3 runs to 14 residues. The CDR3 DNA sequence: TGTGCCAGCATCCCCCAGGGATATACCTACGAGCAGTACTTC. Translated: CASIPQGYTYEQYF.

The rearrangement uses TRBV7-9 and TRBJ1-1, with 10 positions matching TRBD1. This CDR3 has 16 amino acids. V trimming: 1 base; J trimming: 4 bases; junction bases outside the gene matches: 6. The V gene's germline CDR1 is SEHNR and CDR2 FQNEAQ (reference sequence). The CDR3 nucleotides are TGTGCCAGCAGCTTAGGGGACCGGGACAGGGGCACTGAAGCTTTCTTT. Its translation is CASSLGDRDRGTEAFF.

The V and J genes are TRBV10-3 and TRBJ2-3, with 7 bases that match TRBD2. The germline V gene has CDR1 ENHRY and CDR2 SYGVKD. CDR3 size: 15 residues. The junction had 14 bases not matched to a gene; V was cut back by 2 bases and J by 12 bases. The CDR3, as DNA: TGTGCCATCAGTGAGCAACCGGCTAGCGGCCGTGTTCAGTATTTT. It specifies CAISEQPASGRVQYF.

Details on this clone: The same CDR3 also results from other DNA sequences found in this sample. V and J are TRBV11-2 and TRBJ2-6, with D hard to call. The CDR3 extends over 15 amino acids. The V end was cut by 0 bases, the J end by 0 bases, with 3 bases between. CDR1 is SGHAT and CDR2 is FQNNGV in the germline V gene. CDR3: CASSLEGSGANVLTF. For the CDR3, the DNA is TGTGCCAGCAGCTTAGAGGGCTCTGGGGCCAACGTCCTGACTTTC.